These T cell receptor beta chains were read from a single sample in a study of cytomegalovirus exposure and HLA in healthy donors. Generated by immunoSEQ multiplex PCR, the TCRdb table keeps only in-frame clones and is missing some. This sample has 150,000 or so clones, with around 74% found just once. Material: PBMCs. Every receptor here comes from a female donor in good health and CMV-seronegative. CDR3s include the opening cysteine and the closing phenylalanine or tryptophan. Each record gives: D gene, CDR3 length, J gene, clone size, V gene, CDR3 protein, CDR3 DNA. A D gene is named only where the DNA matches it firmly. Size tells how often a clone was seen (once, few, many) or the class of an expanded clone, and some rows leave it out.

D gene: TRBD1; CDR3 length: 17; J gene: TRBJ1-2; clone size: few; V gene: TRBV5-1; CDR3 protein: CASSPGTGPLLGYGYTF; CDR3 DNA: TGCGCCAGCAGCCCCGGGACAGGGCCCCTTCTAGGTTATGGCTACACCTTC
D gene: .; CDR3 length: 14; J gene: TRBJ2-1; clone size: .; V gene: TRBV2; CDR3 protein: CASNLGLEYNEQFF; CDR3 DNA: TGTGCCAGCAACCTTGGGCTCGAATACAATGAGCAGTTCTTC
D gene: TRBD2; CDR3 length: 16; J gene: TRBJ2-1; clone size: .; V gene: TRBV4-2; CDR3 protein: CASSKDPSGDYNEQFF; CDR3 DNA: TGTGCCAGCAGCAAAGACCCTAGCGGAGACTACAATGAGCAGTTCTTC
D gene: .; CDR3 length: 15; J gene: TRBJ2-2; clone size: .; V gene: TRBV7-2; CDR3 protein: CASSLAGGNTGELFF; CDR3 DNA: TGTGCCAGCAGCTTAGCGGGGGGGAACACCGGGGAGCTGTTTTTT
D gene: .; CDR3 length: 14; J gene: TRBJ2-2; clone size: .; V gene: TRBV14; CDR3 protein: CASSQYGNTGELFF; CDR3 DNA: TGTGCCAGCAGCCAATATGGCAACACCGGGGAGCTGTTTTTT
D gene: TRBD2; CDR3 length: 17; J gene: TRBJ2-7; clone size: .; V gene: TRBV27; CDR3 protein: CASKVDGGAGVAYEQYF; CDR3 DNA: TGTGCCAGCAAGGTCGACGGGGGAGCGGGAGTGGCCTACGAGCAGTACTTC
D gene: .; CDR3 length: 11; J gene: TRBJ2-7; clone size: .; V gene: TRBV25-1; CDR3 protein: CASSALNEQYF; CDR3 DNA: TGTGCCAGCAGTGCGTTAAACGAGCAGTACTTC
D gene: TRBD2; CDR3 length: 14; J gene: TRBJ2-1; clone size: few; V gene: TRBV29-1; CDR3 protein: CSVVAGGPYNEQFF; CDR3 DNA: TGCAGCGTTGTAGCGGGAGGGCCCTACAATGAGCAGTTCTTC
D gene: .; CDR3 length: 13; J gene: TRBJ1-1; clone size: .; V gene: TRBV4-1; CDR3 protein: CASSQVVGLDAFF; CDR3 DNA: TGCGCCAGCAGCCAAGTTGTCGGCCTAGACGCTTTCTTT
D gene: .; CDR3 length: 13; J gene: TRBJ1-4; clone size: few; V gene: TRBV30; CDR3 protein: CAWTRGLNEKLFF; CDR3 DNA: TGTGCCTGGACGCGAGGCTTAAATGAAAAACTGTTTTTT
D gene: .; CDR3 length: 12; J gene: TRBJ2-7; clone size: .; V gene: TRBV30; CDR3 protein: CAWTKGPYEQYF; CDR3 DNA: TGTGCCTGGACTAAGGGGCCCTACGAGCAGTACTTC
D gene: .; CDR3 length: 12; J gene: TRBJ2-2; clone size: .; V gene: TRBV4-1; CDR3 protein: CASSPYTGELFF; CDR3 DNA: TGCGCCAGCAGCCCCTACACCGGGGAGCTGTTTTTT
D gene: TRBD1; CDR3 length: 14; J gene: TRBJ1-4; clone size: .; V gene: TRBV6-5; CDR3 protein: CASTPTGSNEKLFF; CDR3 DNA: TGTGCCAGCACCCCGACAGGGAGTAATGAAAAACTGTTTTTT
D gene: TRBD2; CDR3 length: 15; J gene: TRBJ2-3; clone size: few; V gene: TRBV19; CDR3 protein: CASSALAGGADTQYF; CDR3 DNA: TGTGCCAGTAGTGCACTGGCGGGAGGCGCAGATACGCAGTATTTT
D gene: .; CDR3 length: 17; J gene: TRBJ2-2; clone size: .; V gene: TRBV4-2; CDR3 protein: CASSQDVTRGYTGELFF; CDR3 DNA: TGTGCCAGCAGCCAAGATGTAACAAGGGGTTACACCGGGGAGCTGTTTTTT
D gene: .; CDR3 length: 15; J gene: TRBJ1-2; clone size: .; V gene: TRBV4-2; CDR3 protein: CASSQDLDNFYGYTF; CDR3 DNA: TGTGCCAGCAGCCAAGACCTGGACAACTTCTATGGCTACACCTTC
D gene: TRBD1; CDR3 length: 18; J gene: TRBJ2-1; clone size: .; V gene: TRBV7-2; CDR3 protein: CASSLAQGVPLGKNEQFF; CDR3 DNA: TGTGCCAGCAGCTTAGCGCAGGGGGTCCCCCTAGGGAAGAATGAGCAGTTCTTC
D gene: .; CDR3 length: 12; J gene: TRBJ1-2; clone size: few; V gene: TRBV6-6; CDR3 protein: CASSYPRGSYTF; CDR3 DNA: TGTGCCAGCAGTTACCCCCGGGGGAGCTACACCTTC
D gene: TRBD2; CDR3 length: 20; J gene: TRBJ2-5; clone size: .; V gene: TRBV4-2; CDR3 protein: CASSQEWGLAGGSLQETQYF; CDR3 DNA: TGTGCCAGCAGCCAAGAATGGGGACTAGCGGGAGGGTCCCTCCAAGAGACCCAGTACTTC
D gene: TRBD1; CDR3 length: 15; J gene: TRBJ2-7; clone size: few; V gene: TRBV6-5; CDR3 protein: CASSSPGQTVYEQYF; CDR3 DNA: TGTGCCAGCAGTTCTCCGGGACAGACAGTCTACGAGCAGTACTTC
D gene: .; CDR3 length: 15; J gene: TRBJ1-2; clone size: .; V gene: TRBV6-6; CDR3 protein: CASSYEDSPNYGYTF; CDR3 DNA: TGTGCCAGCAGTTACGAGGACAGTCCTAACTATGGCTACACCTTC
D gene: TRBD2; CDR3 length: 15; J gene: TRBJ2-7; clone size: .; V gene: TRBV19; CDR3 protein: CASSIGASGVYEQYF; CDR3 DNA: TGTGCCAGTAGTATCGGCGCTAGCGGGGTGTACGAGCAGTACTTC
D gene: .; CDR3 length: 11; J gene: TRBJ1-2; clone size: .; V gene: TRBV2; CDR3 protein: CASSRLYGYTF; CDR3 DNA: TGTGCCAGCAGCAGACTCTATGGCTACACCTTC
D gene: .; CDR3 length: 15; J gene: TRBJ1-1; clone size: .; V gene: TRBV18; CDR3 protein: CASSPLFTPNTEAFF; CDR3 DNA: TGTGCCAGCTCACCCTTATTTACACCGAACACTGAAGCTTTCTTT
D gene: TRBD2; CDR3 length: 15; J gene: TRBJ2-1; clone size: few; V gene: TRBV18; CDR3 protein: CASSYTSGPYNEQFF; CDR3 DNA: TGTGCCAGCTCGTATACTAGCGGGCCCTACAATGAGCAGTTCTTC
D gene: TRBD1; CDR3 length: 13; J gene: TRBJ2-1; clone size: .; V gene: TRBV29-1; CDR3 protein: CSVEGDRGIEQFF; CDR3 DNA: TGCAGCGTTGAGGGGGACAGGGGGATTGAGCAGTTCTTC